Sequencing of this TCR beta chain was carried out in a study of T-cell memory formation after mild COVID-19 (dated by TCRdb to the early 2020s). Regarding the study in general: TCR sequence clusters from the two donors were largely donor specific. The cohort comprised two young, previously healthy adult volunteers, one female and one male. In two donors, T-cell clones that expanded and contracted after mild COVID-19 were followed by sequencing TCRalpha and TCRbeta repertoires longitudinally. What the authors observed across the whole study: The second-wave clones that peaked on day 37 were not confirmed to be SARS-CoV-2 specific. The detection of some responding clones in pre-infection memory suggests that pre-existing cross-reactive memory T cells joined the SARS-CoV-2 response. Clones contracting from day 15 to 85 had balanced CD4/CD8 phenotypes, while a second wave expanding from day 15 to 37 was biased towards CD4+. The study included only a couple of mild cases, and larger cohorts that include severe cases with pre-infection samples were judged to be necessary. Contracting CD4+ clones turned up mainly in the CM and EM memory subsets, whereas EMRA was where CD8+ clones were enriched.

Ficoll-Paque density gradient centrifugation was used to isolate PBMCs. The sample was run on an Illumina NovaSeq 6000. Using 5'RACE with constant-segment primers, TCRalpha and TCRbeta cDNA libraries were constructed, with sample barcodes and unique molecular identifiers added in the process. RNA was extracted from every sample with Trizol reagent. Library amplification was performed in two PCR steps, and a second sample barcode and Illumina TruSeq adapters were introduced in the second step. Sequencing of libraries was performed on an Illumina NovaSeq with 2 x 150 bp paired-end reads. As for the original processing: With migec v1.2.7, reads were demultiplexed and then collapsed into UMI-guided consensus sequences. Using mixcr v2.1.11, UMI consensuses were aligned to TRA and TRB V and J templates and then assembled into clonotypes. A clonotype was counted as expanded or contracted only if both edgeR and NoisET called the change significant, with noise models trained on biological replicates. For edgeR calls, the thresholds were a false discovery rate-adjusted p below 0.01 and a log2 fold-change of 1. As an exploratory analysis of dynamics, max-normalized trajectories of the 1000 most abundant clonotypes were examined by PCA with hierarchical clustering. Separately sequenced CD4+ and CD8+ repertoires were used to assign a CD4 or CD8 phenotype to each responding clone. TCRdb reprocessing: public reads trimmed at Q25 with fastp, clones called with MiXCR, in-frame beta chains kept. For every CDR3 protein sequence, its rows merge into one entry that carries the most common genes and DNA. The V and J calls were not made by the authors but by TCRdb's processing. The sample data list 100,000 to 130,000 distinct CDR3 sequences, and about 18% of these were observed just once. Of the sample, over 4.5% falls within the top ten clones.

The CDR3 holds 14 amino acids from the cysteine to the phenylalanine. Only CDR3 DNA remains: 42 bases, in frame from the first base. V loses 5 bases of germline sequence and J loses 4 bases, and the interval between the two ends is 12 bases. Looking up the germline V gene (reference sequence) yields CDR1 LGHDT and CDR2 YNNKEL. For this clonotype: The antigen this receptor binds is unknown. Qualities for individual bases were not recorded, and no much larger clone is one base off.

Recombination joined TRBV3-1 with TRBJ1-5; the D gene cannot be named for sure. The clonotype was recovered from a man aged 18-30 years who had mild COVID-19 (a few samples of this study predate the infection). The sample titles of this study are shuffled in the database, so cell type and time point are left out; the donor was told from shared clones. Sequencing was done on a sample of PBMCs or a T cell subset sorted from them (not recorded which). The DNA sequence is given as TGTGCCAGCAGCGCCAGTGTAGGAAATCAGCCCCAGCATTTT. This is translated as CASSASVGNQPQHF.